This TCR beta chain was captured in a study of blood T cell repertoires in COVID-19. Background on the study: PBMCs, B-cell-depleted T cells, or T cells were the source of the cDNA or gDNA that made up the material.

Germline trimming cut 6 bases from V and 10 bases from J; bases unmatched to any gene: 13. CDR3 length equals 14 residues. The germline gives CDR1 SGHRS, CDR2 YFSETQ. Allocation to cohorts depended on clinical history reported by the participants. The data were produced by immunoSEQ multiplex PCR, yet TCRdb's version contains in-frame clones alone and is incomplete. The data contain over 150,000 clones, around 90% of them singletons. The receptor comes from a woman aged 25-40 years who had recovered from COVID-19. The chain carries TRBV5-1 and TRBJ1-2, with 9 bases fitting TRBD1. Input material: PBMCs or T cells enriched from blood (not recorded which). The CDR3 here is CASKETGGRADYTF. Here the CDR3 DNA reads TGCGCCAGCAAAGAAACAGGGGGCAGGGCCGACTACACCTTC.